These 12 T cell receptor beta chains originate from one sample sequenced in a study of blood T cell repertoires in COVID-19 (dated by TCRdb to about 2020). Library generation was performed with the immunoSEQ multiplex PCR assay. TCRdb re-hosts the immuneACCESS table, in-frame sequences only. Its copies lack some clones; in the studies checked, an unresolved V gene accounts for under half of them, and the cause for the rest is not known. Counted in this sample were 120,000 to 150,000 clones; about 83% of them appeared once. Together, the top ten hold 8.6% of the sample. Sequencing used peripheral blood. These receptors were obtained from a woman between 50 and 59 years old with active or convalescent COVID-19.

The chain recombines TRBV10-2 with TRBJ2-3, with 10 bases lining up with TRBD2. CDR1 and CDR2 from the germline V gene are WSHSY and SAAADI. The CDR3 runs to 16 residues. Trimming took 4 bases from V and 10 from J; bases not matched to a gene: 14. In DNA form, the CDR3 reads TGCGCCAGCAGTGTTGCTAGCGGGGGCGGGGGGGGTGCGCAGTATTTT. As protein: CASSVASGGGGGAQYF.

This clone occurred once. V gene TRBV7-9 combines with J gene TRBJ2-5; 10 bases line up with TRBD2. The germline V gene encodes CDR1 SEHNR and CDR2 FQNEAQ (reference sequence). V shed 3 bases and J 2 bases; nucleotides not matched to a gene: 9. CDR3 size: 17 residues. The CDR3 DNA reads TGTGCCAGCAGCTTTGGGCTAGCGGGGGAGCTACAAGAGACCCAGTACTTC. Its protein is CASSFGLAGELQETQYF.

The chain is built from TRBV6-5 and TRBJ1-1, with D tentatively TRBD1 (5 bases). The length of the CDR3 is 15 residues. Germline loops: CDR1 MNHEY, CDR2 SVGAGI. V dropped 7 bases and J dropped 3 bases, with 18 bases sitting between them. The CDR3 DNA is TGTGCCAGCACCGAACGGGGGGAATTGTACACTGAAGCTTTCTTT. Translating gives CASTERGELYTEAFF.

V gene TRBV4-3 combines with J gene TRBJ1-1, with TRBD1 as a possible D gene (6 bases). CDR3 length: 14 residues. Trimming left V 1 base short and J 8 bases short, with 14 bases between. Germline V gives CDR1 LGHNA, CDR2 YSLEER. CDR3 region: CASSQGYRASEAFF. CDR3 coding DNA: TGCGCCAGCAGCCAAGGGTACAGGGCTTCGGAAGCTTTCTTT.

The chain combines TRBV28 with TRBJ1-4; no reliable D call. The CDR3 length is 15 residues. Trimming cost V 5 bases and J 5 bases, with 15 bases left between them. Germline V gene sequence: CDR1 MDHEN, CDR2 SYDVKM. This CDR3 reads CASSQEGPRNEKLFF. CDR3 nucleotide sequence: TGTGCCAGCAGTCAGGAAGGCCCTCGGAATGAAAAACTGTTTTTT.

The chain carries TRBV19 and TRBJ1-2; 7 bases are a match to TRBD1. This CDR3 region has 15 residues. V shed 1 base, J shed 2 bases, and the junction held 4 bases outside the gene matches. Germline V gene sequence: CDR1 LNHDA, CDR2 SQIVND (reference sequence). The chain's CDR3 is CASSIGGQINYGYTF. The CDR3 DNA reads TGTGCCAGTAGTATAGGGGGACAGATAAACTATGGCTACACCTTC.

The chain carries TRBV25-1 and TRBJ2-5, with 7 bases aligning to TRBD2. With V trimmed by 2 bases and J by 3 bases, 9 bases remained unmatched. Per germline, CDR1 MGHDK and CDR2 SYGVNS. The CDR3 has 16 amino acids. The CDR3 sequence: CASSEDSGGTEETQYF. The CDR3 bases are TGTGCCAGCAGTGAAGATTCGGGGGGAACCGAAGAGACCCAGTACTTC.

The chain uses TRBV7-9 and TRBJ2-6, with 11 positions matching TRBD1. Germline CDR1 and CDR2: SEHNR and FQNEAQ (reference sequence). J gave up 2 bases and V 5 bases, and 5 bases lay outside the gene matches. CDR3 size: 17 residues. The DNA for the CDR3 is TGTGCCAGCAGCCCGGGACAGGGGGAACCTGGGGCCAACGTCCTGACTTTC. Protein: CASSPGQGEPGANVLTF.

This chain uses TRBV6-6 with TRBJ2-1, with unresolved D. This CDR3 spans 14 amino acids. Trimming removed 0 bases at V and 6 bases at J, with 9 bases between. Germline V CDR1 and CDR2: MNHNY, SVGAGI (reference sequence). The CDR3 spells CASSYSKLANEQFF. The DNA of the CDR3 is TGTGCCAGCAGTTACTCGAAGTTGGCCAATGAGCAGTTCTTC.

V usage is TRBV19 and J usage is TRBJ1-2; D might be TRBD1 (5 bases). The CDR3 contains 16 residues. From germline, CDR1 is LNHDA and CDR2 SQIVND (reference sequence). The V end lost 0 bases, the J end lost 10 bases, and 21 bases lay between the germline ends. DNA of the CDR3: TGTGCCAGTAGTATAGAGGGGGGACTCTCTCGAAGTGACTACACCTTC. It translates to CASSIEGGLSRSDYTF.

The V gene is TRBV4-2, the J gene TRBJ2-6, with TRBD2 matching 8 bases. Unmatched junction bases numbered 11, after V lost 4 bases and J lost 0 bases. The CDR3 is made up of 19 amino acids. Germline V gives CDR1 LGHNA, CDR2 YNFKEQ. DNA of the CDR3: TGTGCCAGCAGCCGAAACTCACTAGCGGCAGCCTCTGGGGCCAACGTCCTGACTTTC. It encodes CASSRNSLAAASGANVLTF.

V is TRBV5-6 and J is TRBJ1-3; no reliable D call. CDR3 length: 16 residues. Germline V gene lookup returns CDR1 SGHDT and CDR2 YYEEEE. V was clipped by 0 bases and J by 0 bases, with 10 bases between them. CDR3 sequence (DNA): TGTGCCAGCAGCTTGGGGCGGCTGAGCTCTGGAAACACCATATATTTT. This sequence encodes CASSLGRLSSGNTIYF. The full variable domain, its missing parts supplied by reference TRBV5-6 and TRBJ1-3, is DAGVTQSPTHLIKTRGQQVTLRCSPKSGHDTVSWYQQALGQGPQFIFQYYEEEERQRGNFPDRFSGHQFPNYSSELNVNALLLGDSALYLCASSLGRLSSGNTIYFGEGSWLTVV.